The 30 T cell receptor beta chains presented below share a single source sample, sequenced in a study of neurological immune-mediated disorders. A single record per CDR3 protein comes from TCRdb applying MiXCR to the 5' RACE reads. The sample consists of tens of thousands of distinct CDR3 sequences, about 6% of them appearing once. The specimen was CD4+ T cells from blood. The receptors stem from a woman in her forties in good health.

In its sample, this clonotype was seen many times. The chain couples TRBV5-5 to TRBJ2-7; 9 bases line up with TRBD1. V shed 4 bases, J shed 3 bases, and the junction held 11 bases outside the gene matches. The V gene's germline CDR1 is SGHKS and CDR2 YYEKEE (reference sequence). The CDR3 length is 16 residues. The CDR3 here is CASSPGQGVDFYEQYF. CDR3 nucleotides: TGTGCCAGCAGCCCGGGACAGGGTGTCGATTTCTACGAGCAGTACTTC.

The rearrangement links TRBV6-5 to TRBJ2-1, with 9 bases matching TRBD2. The DNA end is a closer match to TRBJ2-5, so the J assignment may be wrong. Germline V gene lookup returns CDR1 MNHEY and CDR2 SVGAGI. The CDR3 length is 15 residues. This CDR3 is CASSYVTSGIETQYF. The CDR3 DNA follows: TGTGCCAGCAGTTATGTGACTAGCGGTATAGAGACCCAGTACTTC.

This clonotype has a count of ten or more. The chain recombines TRBV6-5 with TRBJ2-2; the match to TRBD2 covers 7 bases. Germline assignment: CDR1 MNHEY and CDR2 SVGAGI. The V and J ends lost 6 bases and 5 bases, in that order; junction bases with no gene match: 9. This CDR3 is 15 amino acids long. CDR3 region: CASSRGGSGTGELFF. For the CDR3, the DNA is TGTGCCAGCAGCCGTGGCGGGAGTGGGACCGGGGAGCTGTTTTTT.

This clonotype was seen many times. This sequence joins TRBV6-6 and TRBJ1-5; D not resolved. Germline loops: CDR1 MNHNY, CDR2 SVGAGI (reference sequence). The germline V and J ends were trimmed by 4 bases and 11 bases, with 15 bases remaining between them. The CDR3 consists of 13 residues. This CDR3 reads CASSLLSETTQHF. CDR3 in DNA: TGTGCCAGCAGTTTACTCAGCGAAACAACCCAGCATTTT.

In this sample, this clonotype turned up many times. J is TRBJ2-2 and V is TRBV11-2; D remains unclear. Germline V CDR1 and CDR2: SGHAT, FQNNGV. The CDR3 has 14 amino acids. The V gene lost 1 base and the J gene lost 8 bases, with 11 bases spanning the gap. The CDR3 DNA follows: TGTGCCAGCAGCTTAGCATCTCTAAGGGGGGAGCTGTTTTTT. Translation: CASSLASLRGELFF.

The sample holds many counts of this clonotype. The CDR3 spells CSAPGTSGRVEQFF. CDR3 nucleotide sequence: TGCAGTGCTCCCGGGACTAGCGGGAGAGTTGAGCAGTTCTTC. V is TRBV20-1 and J is TRBJ2-1; 14 bases fit TRBD2. The V gene end was trimmed by 5 bases and the J gene end by 9 bases; junction bases not matched to a gene: 6. Per germline, CDR1 DFQATT and CDR2 SNEGSKA (reference sequence). This CDR3 region has 14 residues.

V gene TRBV20-1 combines with J gene TRBJ2-2; TRBD1 might be the D (6 bases). The V end was cut by 0 bases, the J end by 14 bases, with 19 bases between. Germline V CDR1 and CDR2: DFQATT, SNEGSKA (reference sequence). The CDR3 is 14 residues long. CDR3 nucleotides: TGCAGTGCTAGAGATAACAGGGTCCTCGGTGATCTGTTTTTT. Translation gives CSARDNRVLGDLFF.

This clonotype was observed at least ten times. This chain connects TRBV5-1 to TRBJ1-1; TRBD1 agrees at 7 bases. From germline, CDR1 is SGHRS and CDR2 YFSETQ. This CDR3 region has 14 residues. V dropped 3 bases and J dropped 3; count of bases not matched to a gene: 5. The CDR3 DNA sequence: TGCGCCAGCAGCTGGGGGACAGCTTACACTGAAGCTTTCTTT. Translated: CASSWGTAYTEAFF.

This clonotype was found many times. Written as DNA, the CDR3 is TGTGCCAGCAGTGAAGGGGGGAATGAGCAGTTCTTC. This gives the protein CASSEGGNEQFF. The chain links TRBV2 to TRBJ2-1; D tentatively fits TRBD1 or TRBD2 (5 bases each). CDR3 length: 12 residues. The V gene's germline CDR1 is SNHLY and CDR2 FYNNEI. Between the trimmed V and J ends, which lost 1 base and 7 bases, there was a span of 5 bases.

This clonotype was counted ten times or more. The chain employs TRBV7-2 and TRBJ2-1; unclear D gene. The V end was cut by 5 bases, the J end by 10 bases, with 15 bases between. The CDR3 is 13 residues long. The germline V gene has CDR1 SGHTA and CDR2 FQGNSA. The CDR3 bases are TGTGCCAGCAGCCCGCGCCCCGATAGGGAGCAGTTCTTC. Its translation: CASSPRPDREQFF. Variable domain in full (rest from reference TRBV7-2 and TRBJ2-1): GAGVSQSPSNKVTEKGKDVELRCDPISGHTALYWYRQSLGQGLEFLIYFQGNSAPDKSGLPSDRFSAERTGGSVSTLTIQRTQQEDSAVYLCASSPRPDREQFFGPGTRLTVL.

This clonotype was counted ten times or more. V and J are TRBV7-2 and TRBJ2-2, with 8 bases that match TRBD2. V shed 1 base and J 1 base; nucleotides not matched to a gene: 2. CDR3 size: 16 residues. Germline assignment: CDR1 SGHTA and CDR2 FQGNSA. CDR3 DNA sequence: TGTGCCAGCAGCTTAGGTGCGGGAGGGAACACCGGGGAGCTGTTTTTT. This translates into CASSLGAGGNTGELFF.

This clonotype was counted at least ten times. The rearrangement joins TRBV5-1 to TRBJ1-1; D gene unclear. CDR1 is SGHRS and CDR2 is YFSETQ in the germline V gene. V gave up 1 base and J gave up 9 bases, with 10 bases separating them. CDR3 size: 12 residues. The CDR3 loop reads CASSLRADQAFF. Here the CDR3 DNA reads TGCGCCAGCAGCTTGAGGGCAGACCAAGCTTTCTTT. The full variable domain, completed using reference TRBV5-1 and TRBJ1-1, is KAGVTQTPRYLIKTRGQQVTLSCSPISGHRSVSWYQQTPGQGLQFLFEYFSETQRNKGNFPGRFSGRQFSNSRSEMNVSTLELGDSALYLCASSLRADQAFFGQGTRLTVV.

This clonotype was observed many times. The CDR3 sequence is CASSKTGQPSSYEQYF. The CDR3, as DNA: TGCGCCAGCAGCAAAACCGGACAGCCTTCTTCCTACGAGCAGTACTTC. The genes are TRBV5-1 and TRBJ2-7; weak D call: TRBD1 (6 bases). Germline V lookup: CDR1 SGHRS, CDR2 YFSETQ. V gave up 4 bases and J gave up 1 base, with 18 bases separating them. There are 16 residues in the CDR3.

This clonotype was seen ten or more times. The J gene is TRBJ2-1, the V gene TRBV7-2; D not resolved. The V and J ends lost 1 base and 9 bases respectively, with 13 bases between them. The CDR3 is made up of 14 amino acids. Germline V gene data show CDR1 as SGHTA and CDR2 as FQGNSA. CDR3 loop: CASSLGYGLGEQFF. DNA of the CDR3: TGTGCCAGCAGCTTAGGATACGGATTGGGTGAGCAGTTCTTC.

This clonotype was observed many times. The chain couples TRBV7-2 to TRBJ2-1, with no clear D. Germline V lookup: CDR1 SGHTA, CDR2 FQGNSA. This CDR3 has 15 residues. V gave up 2 bases and J gave up 0 bases, with 8 bases separating them. CDR3 residues: CASSLQAGSYNEQFF. The CDR3 DNA is TGTGCCAGCAGCTTACAGGCTGGCTCCTACAATGAGCAGTTCTTC.

This clonotype was seen ten or more times. This chain uses TRBV28 with TRBJ2-3; D may be TRBD2 (5 bases). The germline V gene encodes CDR1 MDHEN and CDR2 SYDVKM. This CDR3 is 16 amino acids long. V shed 4 bases and J shed 2 bases, with 16 bases lying between them. The CDR3 is CASSSYSSEATDTQYF. The CDR3 nucleotides read TGTGCCAGCAGTTCTTACAGCTCGGAGGCCACAGATACGCAGTATTTT.

This clonotype has a count of ten or more. The chain is built from TRBV7-9 and TRBJ2-1; 11 bases align to TRBD2. This CDR3 region has 15 residues. The germline V gene encodes CDR1 SEHNR and CDR2 FQNEAQ (reference sequence). The V gene end was trimmed by 1 base and the J gene end by 15 bases; junction bases not matched to a gene: 11. The CDR3 loop reads CASSLVAGGGVQLFF. CDR3 in DNA: TGTGCCAGCAGCTTAGTAGCGGGAGGGGGGGTTCAGCTGTTCTTC.

This clonotype was observed at least ten times. The gene calls are TRBV28 and TRBJ1-2; a possible D gene is TRBD1 (5 bases). V lost 6 bases and J lost 8, with 16 bases in between. Germline values: CDR1 MDHEN, CDR2 SYDVKM. The CDR3 has 13 amino acids. CDR3 sequence: CASSRAGVDGYTF. The DNA for the CDR3 is TGTGCCAGCAGCCGGGCGGGGGTCGACGGCTACACCTTC.

This clonotype was seen many times. This chain links TRBV20-1 with TRBJ1-6; D is possibly TRBD1 (5 bases). Germline CDR1 and CDR2: DFQATT and SNEGSKA (reference sequence). V shed 3 bases and J shed 7 bases, with 16 bases lying between them. This CDR3 has 15 residues. This chain's CDR3 is CSARGEGRDNSPLHF. The DNA of the CDR3 is TGCAGTGCTAGGGGGGAGGGGCGAGACAATTCACCCCTCCACTTT.

At least ten counts were recorded for this clonotype. J is TRBJ2-7 and V is TRBV29-1, with D maybe TRBD2 (5 bases). Germline values: CDR1 SQVTM, CDR2 ANQGSEA. V lost 5 bases, J lost 2 bases, and 13 bases lay in between. The CDR3 has 13 amino acids. The CDR3 DNA reads TGCAGCGTTCTGGACGGGAAAACCTACGAGCAGTACTTC. Translated, it gives CSVLDGKTYEQYF.

The chain links TRBV7-2 to TRBJ1-2; D gene ambiguous. Per the germline V gene, CDR1 is SGHTA and CDR2 is FQGNSA. The germline V and J ends were trimmed by 2 bases and 5 bases, with 12 bases remaining between them. CDR3 length: 14 residues. CDR3 DNA: TGTGCCAGCAGCTTATATGAGACACCGTATGGCTACACCTTC. Translated, it gives CASSLYETPYGYTF.

With respect to this clonotype: One end of the junction does not line up with germline, which may come from a read error. The chain links TRBV2 to TRBJ1-1; tentatively, D is TRBD1 (5 bases). The CDR3 covers 16 residues. Germline CDR1 is SNHLY and CDR2 is FYNNEI. The CDR3 bases are TGTACCAGCAGAGAGTCGTGGAGTGGGGGGAACACTGAAGCTTTCTTT. The encoded protein is CTSRESWSGGNTEAFF.

This clonotype was seen at least ten times. The chain couples TRBV7-8 to TRBJ2-5; D ambiguous. CDR3 length: 14 residues. V was trimmed by 1 base and J by 3 bases, leaving 9 bases between them. Germline V gives CDR1 SGHVS, CDR2 FQNEAQ. CDR3 sequence reads: CASSLDEKKETQYF. CDR3 bases: TGTGCCAGCAGCTTAGACGAAAAGAAAGAGACCCAGTACTTC.

This clonotype was observed many times. J is TRBJ2-2 and V is TRBV9; 10 bases line up with TRBD2. The junction had 9 bases not matched to a gene; V was cut back by 0 bases and J by 4 bases. CDR3 length: 18 amino acids. CDR1 is SGDLS, CDR2 YYNGEE, per germline. CDR3 in amino acids: CASSVVSLAGVGTGELFF. The DNA for the CDR3 is TGTGCCAGCAGCGTAGTCTCCCTAGCGGGAGTGGGCACCGGGGAGCTGTTTTTT.

In its sample, this clonotype was seen many times. The V and J genes are TRBV25-1 and TRBJ2-1, with 7 bases lining up with TRBD2. Germline CDR1 and CDR2: MGHDK and SYGVNS. Germline trimming cut 1 base from V and 7 bases from J; bases unmatched to any gene: 10. This CDR3 contains 16 residues. This CDR3 is CASSELGGEHGNEQFF. The CDR3 DNA reads as TGTGCCAGCAGTGAATTGGGGGGGGAGCATGGGAATGAGCAGTTCTTC.

This clonotype was counted ten times or more. DNA of the CDR3: TGTGCCAGCAGGGGTGGTAGGGCAGAAGCTTTCTTT. As protein: CASRGGRAEAFF. The chain links TRBV6-2 or TRBV6-3 to TRBJ1-1; no clear D gene. Germline CDR1 and CDR2: MNHEY and SVGEGT. The CDR3 is made up of 12 amino acids. The V end was cut by 6 bases, the J end by 8 bases, with 13 bases between.

At least ten counts were recorded for this clonotype. The V and J genes are TRBV3-1 and TRBJ2-7; D might be TRBD1 or TRBD2, each matching 5 bases. The CDR3 loop spans 16 amino acids. CDR1 is LGHDT, CDR2 YNNKEL, per germline (reference sequence). Trimming removed 0 bases from V and 5 bases from J, with 17 bases in between. CDR3 amino acids: CASSQDRDVKRDEQYF. The CDR3 DNA is TGTGCCAGCAGCCAAGATCGGGACGTGAAGCGAGACGAGCAGTACTTC.

This clonotype was detected ten times or more. Sequence at one end of the junction differs from germline and may be a read error. For the CDR3, the DNA is TGCCCCAGCAGTTTTAGCGGGAGGGGTGATGAGCAGTTCTTC. This codes for CPSSFSGRGDEQFF. J is TRBJ2-1 and V is TRBV6-2 or TRBV6-3, with 11 bases fitting TRBD2. From germline, CDR1 is MNHEY and CDR2 SVGEGT. The CDR3 extends over 14 amino acids.

This clonotype has at least ten counts. CDR3 sequence reads: CSVSDNFWPQGQYF. The CDR3 DNA reads as TGCAGCGTTAGCGATAACTTCTGGCCTCAGGGGCAGTACTTC. The chain links TRBV29-1 to TRBJ2-7, with D possibly being TRBD1 (5 bases). Germline-derived CDR1 and CDR2 are SQVTM and ANQGSEA. The CDR3 spans 14 residues. Trimming stripped 5 bases from V and 9 bases from J, with 23 bases between.

A word on this clonotype: The junction departs from germline at one end; a sequencing error may be responsible. The chain employs TRBV5-1 and TRBJ2-2; TRBD2 agrees at 15 bases. From germline, CDR1 is SGHRS and CDR2 YFSETQ. This CDR3 is built from 17 residues. The CDR3 sequence is CASSPGLAGGATGEVFF. CDR3 DNA: TGCGCCAGCAGCCCAGGACTAGCGGGAGGGGCCACCGGGGAGGTGTTTTTT.